These 8 T cell receptor beta chains share one sample of origin, sequenced in a study of cytomegalovirus exposure and HLA in healthy donors. PCR involved 60 Vbeta and 13 Jbeta primers. The data were produced by immunoSEQ multiplex PCR, yet TCRdb's version contains in-frame clones alone and is incomplete. This repertoire shows some 180,000 clones, around 85% found once; its top ten account for 2% to 2.5%. The specimen was PBMCs. Receptor source: a woman between 50 and 59 years old in good health and CMV-seronegative.

The rearrangement uses TRBV19 and TRBJ2-5; 7 nucleotides match TRBD1. Germline CDR1 and CDR2: LNHDA and SQIVND (reference sequence). The V gene end was trimmed by 2 bases and the J gene end by 3 bases; junction bases not matched to a gene: 6. CDR3 length equals 15 residues. The CDR3 sequence: CASSIRPTGKETQYF. As DNA, the CDR3 is TGTGCCAGTAGTATAAGGCCGACAGGGAAAGAGACCCAGTACTTC.

The gene calls are TRBV28 and TRBJ1-2; D perhaps matches TRBD1 (5 bases). Germline V gives CDR1 MDHEN, CDR2 SYDVKM. This CDR3 has 15 amino acids. V gave up 7 bases and J gave up 3 bases, with 18 bases separating them. In DNA form, the CDR3 reads TGTGCCAGCACCCCTGCGGACACCGCACACTATGGCTACACCTTC. It is translated as CASTPADTAHYGYTF.

This chain links TRBV5-5 with TRBJ1-5, with 9 positions matching TRBD1. The CDR3 runs to 15 residues. Germline V lookup: CDR1 SGHKS, CDR2 YYEKEE (reference sequence). After removal of 3 bases from V and 2 bases from J, the junction contained 3 bases not matched to a gene. CDR3 nucleotides: TGTGCCAGCAGCTCGGACAGGGGAGGCAATCAGCCCCAGCATTTT. This translates into CASSSDRGGNQPQHF.

The chain combines TRBV9 with TRBJ1-5; D is possibly TRBD1 (6 bases). With 3 bases removed from V and 2 bases from J, the gap between germline ends came to 12 bases. Germline lookup yields CDR1 SGDLS and CDR2 YYNGEE. CDR3 length: 15 residues. CDR3 DNA sequence: TGTGCCAGCAGCGCCTCAGGGGCGGGCAATCAGCCCCAGCATTTT. Its translation is CASSASGAGNQPQHF.

The V and J genes are TRBV28 and TRBJ1-3; 7 bases match TRBD1. The CDR3 is made up of 15 amino acids. The germline CDR1 and CDR2 sequences are MDHEN and SYDVKM. Trimming removed 7 bases from V and 0 bases from J; junction bases left unmatched: 6. CDR3 bases: TGTGCCAGCACTCGGGACAGCTTCTCTGGAAACACCATATATTTT. Amino acid sequence: CASTRDSFSGNTIYF.

The CDR3 loop reads CASSIASFAYEQYF. The CDR3 region has the DNA TGTGCCAGTAGTATAGCCTCTTTTGCCTACGAGCAGTACTTC. The chain has TRBV19 and TRBJ2-7; no clear D gene. This CDR3 spans 14 amino acids. Deletions cut 1 base from V and 2 bases from J, with 9 bases between. Germline V gives CDR1 LNHDA, CDR2 SQIVND (reference sequence).

This rearrangement joins TRBV4-2 to TRBJ1-5; D gene unclear. Trimming removed 0 bases from V and 7 bases from J, with 13 bases in between. Germline V gene data show CDR1 as LGHNA and CDR2 as YNFKEQ. The CDR3 totals 15 residues. The CDR3 here is CASSQDLNTRQPQHF. The DNA of the CDR3 is TGTGCCAGCAGCCAAGATCTAAACACCAGGCAGCCCCAGCATTTT.

The CDR3 nucleotides read TGTGCCAGCAGTTATCAGGGGGCAGGTCAGCCCCAGCATTTT. Protein: CASSYQGAGQPQHF. V is TRBV28 and J is TRBJ1-5; 8 bases are shared with TRBD1. Trimming at V came to 4 bases and at J to 6 bases, leaving 5 bases not matched to a gene. CDR3 length: 14 amino acids. Per the germline V gene, CDR1 is MDHEN and CDR2 is SYDVKM.